This entry lists 2 T cell receptor beta chains sequenced from one sample in a study of cytomegalovirus exposure and HLA in healthy donors. Use of 60 Vbeta and 13 Jbeta primers characterized the PCR. Some clones are missing from TCRdb's copy, which holds only in-frame ones; the method was immunoSEQ multiplex PCR. The sample lists about 120,000 clones; approximately 80% were seen once. The sample comprised PBMCs. These receptors were obtained from a male donor in good health and CMV-seropositive.

The rearrangement uses TRBV28 and TRBJ1-1, with D perhaps TRBD1 (6 bases). The V gene lost 6 bases and the J gene lost 3 bases, with 17 bases spanning the gap. Germline-derived CDR1 and CDR2 are MDHEN and SYDVKM. This CDR3 region has 15 residues. CDR3 sequence: CASRLWQGLDTEAFF. CDR3 sequence (DNA): TGTGCCAGCAGACTTTGGCAGGGGTTGGACACTGAAGCTTTCTTT.

This sequence joins TRBV7-9 and TRBJ2-5; 8 bases agree with TRBD2. The junction had 11 bases not matched to a gene; V was cut back by 6 bases and J by 5 bases. Germline V CDR1 and CDR2: SEHNR, FQNEAQ (reference sequence). The CDR3 extends over 15 amino acids. Written as DNA, the CDR3 is TGTGCCAGCAGTCCGAGCGGGGGTTCGTGGGAGACCCAGTACTTC. Amino acid sequence: CASSPSGGSWETQYF.